The clone carrying this TCR beta chain was recorded at least ten times. The antigen is undetermined. Any gene name here is a mouse gene name. With the read ending 4 residues before the CDR3 end, the germline J gene is used to fill in that end. The sequencing template was cDNA reverse transcribed from extracted RNA. Assay used: immunoSEQ multiplex PCR; TCRdb lists only in-frame clones, some missing. The sample has about 9,100 clones, none seen only once. Separation of pooled cutaneous lymph node cells was by sorting with CD4, CD8alpha, NKG2D, NKG2ACE and other markers. The sample is drawn from a study of CD8+ T cells in alopecia areata. CDR3 length: 16 residues. V shed 1 base and J shed 4 bases, with 14 bases lying between them. Germline V CDR1 and CDR2: NNHDY, SYVADS. General study findings and limits: Clonality exceeded that of normal scalp in lesional scalp, most notably in alopecia totalis/universalis.

Sequenced: CD8+ T cells sorted from a lymph node. The source of this sequence is a C3H/HeJ mouse with alopecia areata. As its MHC haplotype, the strain has H2-k. V and J are TRBV13-3 and TRBJ2-2; tentatively, D is TRBD1 (6 bases). The sequenced CDR3 bases are TGTGCCAGCAGTGATAGCCAGGGGCAAGTCACCGGG. Translated: CASSDSQGQVTG. From start to end, the CDR3 is CASSDSQGQVTGQLYF.